This entry features one T cell receptor (beta chain) sequence. As yet, its antigen is unknown. The data derive from a study of T cell repertoires and Cas9 in healthy adults. Study in general: CD4 and CD8 compartments: SpCas9-reactive T cells profiled for potency, cytotoxicity, lineage. Findings of the study overall: Reportedly, SpCas9-reactive effector T cell proliferation and function were mitigated by SpCas9-reactive Tregs in vitro.

Clones were sequenced by immunoSEQ multiplex PCR, and TCRdb holds only the in-frame ones, with some missing. Here the sample spans 11,000 to 15,000 clones, 89% being singletons. The CDR3 covers 13 residues. CDR1 SGHRS and CDR2 YFSETQ come from the germline V gene. Trimming removed 3 bases at V and 0 bases at J, with 6 bases between. The chain combines TRBV5-1 with TRBJ2-5; no clear D. This TCR was sampled from a human donor in good health. Sequencing input: Tregs (CD4+, CD25+, CD127-, CD137-, CD154-) from PBMCs; culture status not recorded. The CDR3 reads CASSSGHQETQYF. CDR3 in DNA: TGCGCCAGCAGCTCCGGACACCAAGAGACCCAGTACTTC. Full variable domain (remainder filled in from reference TRBV5-1 and TRBJ2-5): KAGVTQTPRYLIKTRGQQVTLSCSPISGHRSVSWYQQTPGQGLQFLFEYFSETQRNKGNFPGRFSGRQFSNSRSEMNVSTLELGDSALYLCASSSGHQETQYFGPGTRLLVL.